This T cell receptor beta chain was observed in a study of human T cells and chemical hapten exposure. The wider study: Patients had diphenylcyclopropenone applied to the scalp weekly throughout the approximately 26-week study. Chiefly female patients presented with alopecia areata, totalis or universalis.

General study findings and limits: While controls formed fewer of them, expanded TCRs formed significantly more large CDR3 similarity clusters.

Indicated time point: patch test 2, 6 weeks after DPC sensitization. Treatment meaning: therapeutic diphenylcyclopropenone sensitization with weekly scalp DPC. Via MiXCR, TCRdb re-called the RACE reads, giving one row per CDR3 protein. The table lists 80,000 to 95,000 distinct CDR3 sequences, roughly 11% of them singletons, with 2.2% in the top ten. Germline V gene sequence: CDR1 DFQATT, CDR2 SNEGSKA (reference sequence). V was clipped by 6 bases and J by 5 bases; unmatched bases: 18. The CDR3 is 17 residues long. This clonotype was detected many times. Its antigen is currently unknown. V gene TRBV20-1 combines with J gene TRBJ2-5; 10 bases are a match to TRBD2. The sample here was whole blood, taken in connection with sensitization to the hapten diphenylcyclopropenone (DPC). This receptor was taken from a man in his forties or fifties with alopecia areata. Some clones in this sample may be carry-over from other donors' samples. CDR3 sequence: CSALGTVLAGVRETQYF. CDR3 in DNA: TGCAGTGCCCTAGGAACGGTCCTAGCGGGAGTTAGGGAGACCCAGTACTTC.